This T cell receptor (beta chain) was sequenced for a study of T cells in Graves' hyperthyroidism and ophthalmopathy. This CDR3 comprises 15 residues. V gave up 5 bases and J gave up 1 base, with 14 bases separating them. CDR1 is SGHNT, CDR2 YENEEA, per germline. Amplification yielded TCR beta CDR3 regions, with RNA transcripts as the source. The HTBI set primed first-round TCR CDR3 RT-PCR. TCRdb independently ran MiXCR on the multiplex PCR reads; one entry per CDR3 protein. The profile shows 410,000 or so distinct CDR3 sequences, under 15% of them singletons. Whole-study findings and limits: The model identified upcoming ophthalmopathy a median approximately six months ahead of onset.

In its sample, this clonotype was seen many times. Its antigen is not known. What was sequenced was blood. The V and J genes are TRBV11-3 and TRBJ1-2, with D possibly matching TRBD1 (5 bases). The receptor was derived from a man younger than 30 with Graves' ophthalmopathy. The CDR3 here is CASSHTSGSNYGYTF. The CDR3 coding sequence is TGTGCCAGCAGCCACACGTCAGGGAGTAACTATGGCTACACCTTC.